A single sample is the source of the 8 T cell receptor beta chains below, sequenced in a study of T cell repertoires in aging, cancer and after chemotherapy. Rearranged V-D-J TRB sequences were amplified with a mixed TRB-A/B primer pool. TCRdb reanalysed the multiplex PCR reads using MiXCR and keeps one entry per CDR3 protein. The table has more than 15,000 distinct CDR3 sequences, 45% to 50% seen once. Amplification of TCR beta used genomic DNA extracted from peripheral blood. Sequencing was carried out using blood. Receptors were obtained from a human donor in good health.

V usage is TRBV7-9 and J usage is TRBJ2-7; tentatively, D is TRBD2 (6 bases). Germline V CDR1 and CDR2: SEHNR, FQNEAQ (reference sequence). Deletions cut 2 bases from V and 4 bases from J, with 12 bases between. The CDR3 is made up of 14 amino acids. CDR3: CASSLNPGRYEQYF. DNA of the CDR3: TGTGCCAGCAGCTTAAATCCAGGGAGGTACGAGCAGTACTTC.

The sample holds one count of this clonotype. The J gene is TRBJ2-1, the V gene TRBV19; possible D gene TRBD2, 5 bases. The CDR3 covers 15 residues. Germline V gives CDR1 LNHDA, CDR2 SQIVND (reference sequence). V was pared by 6 bases and J by 4 bases, with 16 bases between. This CDR3 is CASRAFSGVYNEQFF. The CDR3 bases are TGTGCCAGTAGAGCCTTCTCCGGGGTTTACAATGAGCAGTTCTTC. Full variable domain (outside the CDR3, taken from reference TRBV19 and TRBJ2-1): DGGITQSPKYLFRKEGQNVTLSCEQNLNHDAMYWYRQDPGQGLRLIYYSQIVNDFQKGDIAEGYSVSREKKESFPLTVTSAQKNPTAFYLCASRAFSGVYNEQFFGPGTRLTVL.

The genes are TRBV30 and TRBJ2-7; D gene uncertain. Trimming removed 2 bases from V and 3 bases from J, with 5 bases in between. Germline CDR1 is GTSNPN and CDR2 is SVGIG (reference sequence). This CDR3 region has 11 residues. The CDR3 sequence: CAWSLNYEQYF. DNA of the CDR3: TGTGCCTGGAGTCTAAACTACGAGCAGTACTTC.

Relative to its sample, this clonotype is medium-sized. This chain joins TRBV6-1 and TRBJ2-3; 10 nucleotides line up with TRBD2. The germline gives CDR1 MNHNS, CDR2 SASEGT. The length of the CDR3 is 14 residues. V gave up 2 bases and J gave up 4 bases; unmatched junction bases: 0. The CDR3 reads CASSELAGADTQYF. CDR3 coding DNA: TGTGCCAGCAGTGAACTAGCGGGAGCAGATACGCAGTATTTT.

In its sample, this clonotype is medium-sized. The CDR3 coding sequence is TGTGCCAGCAGCTTAGAGGGCAGGAGCTCTGGGGCCAACGTCCTGACTTTC. It specifies CASSLEGRSSGANVLTF. The V gene is TRBV11-1, the J gene TRBJ2-6; D unclear. This CDR3 region has 17 residues. The V gene's germline CDR1 is SGHAT and CDR2 FQDESV (reference sequence). Deletions cut 1 base from V and 0 bases from J, with 10 bases between.

This clonotype turned up a few times. The V and J genes are TRBV19 and TRBJ2-2, with 7 bases matching TRBD1. The J segment lost 5 bases and the V segment lost 7 bases, leaving 10 bases of the junction unmatched. Germline CDR1 LNHDA, CDR2 SQIVND (reference sequence). The CDR3 runs 15 residues. DNA for the CDR3: TGTGCCAGTACCCCACTAGGGGGCGATACCGGGGAGCTGTTTTTT. Encoded protein: CASTPLGGDTGELFF.

This clonotype was counted between two and nine times. This sequence joins TRBV6-2 or TRBV6-3 and TRBJ2-1; tentative D call: TRBD2 (5 bases). The germline CDR1 and CDR2 sequences are MNHEY and SVGEGT. The CDR3 consists of 15 residues. Trimming shortened V by 7 bases and J by 1 base, and 14 bases separated the two germline ends. CDR3 nucleotides: TGTGCCAGCAAGGCGGGCACCGCTTCCTACAATGAGCAGTTCTTC. It codes for CASKAGTASYNEQFF.

The chain combines TRBV6-5 with TRBJ2-2; no definite D call. The CDR3 extends over 15 amino acids. The germline CDR1 and CDR2 sequences are MNHEY and SVGAGI. Trimming cost V 0 bases and J 1 base, with 6 bases left between them. CDR3 in DNA: TGTGCCAGCAGTTACTCGAATGAGAACACCGGGGAGCTGTTTTTT. Its protein product is CASSYSNENTGELFF.